Described below is a single T cell receptor (beta chain) sequence and its context. Its antigen is not identified. Primers for the PCR totalled 60 Vbeta and 13 Jbeta. Repertoires were generated with immunoSEQ multiplex PCR, while TCRdb's copy carries only in-frame clones and drops some. This sample has about 140,000 clones, with roughly 80% found just once. These data are taken from a study of cytomegalovirus exposure and HLA in healthy donors. Study background: Of all 400 or so donors who were genotyped, 81% belonged to the Caucasian-associated ancestry cluster. Study-wide findings and caveats: In all likelihood, a cluster of highly shared sequence variants was a sequencing artifact. Later analysis associated a missense DCLRE1C variant with TCR beta V- and J-gene trimming. The analysis excluded some indistinguishable V segments, including TRBV6-2 and TRBV6-3.

The germline CDR1 and CDR2 sequences are ENHRY and SYGVKD. V lost 2 bases to trimming and J lost 3 bases; unmatched junction nucleotides: 10. The CDR3 has 16 amino acids. The V gene is TRBV10-3, the J gene TRBJ2-7, with TRBD1 matching over 7 bases. This TCR derives from a female donor in good health and CMV-seronegative. Input material: PBMCs. CDR3 region: CAISEQFGTALYEQYF. Here the CDR3 DNA reads TGTGCCATCAGTGAGCAATTTGGGACAGCCCTCTACGAGCAGTACTTC.